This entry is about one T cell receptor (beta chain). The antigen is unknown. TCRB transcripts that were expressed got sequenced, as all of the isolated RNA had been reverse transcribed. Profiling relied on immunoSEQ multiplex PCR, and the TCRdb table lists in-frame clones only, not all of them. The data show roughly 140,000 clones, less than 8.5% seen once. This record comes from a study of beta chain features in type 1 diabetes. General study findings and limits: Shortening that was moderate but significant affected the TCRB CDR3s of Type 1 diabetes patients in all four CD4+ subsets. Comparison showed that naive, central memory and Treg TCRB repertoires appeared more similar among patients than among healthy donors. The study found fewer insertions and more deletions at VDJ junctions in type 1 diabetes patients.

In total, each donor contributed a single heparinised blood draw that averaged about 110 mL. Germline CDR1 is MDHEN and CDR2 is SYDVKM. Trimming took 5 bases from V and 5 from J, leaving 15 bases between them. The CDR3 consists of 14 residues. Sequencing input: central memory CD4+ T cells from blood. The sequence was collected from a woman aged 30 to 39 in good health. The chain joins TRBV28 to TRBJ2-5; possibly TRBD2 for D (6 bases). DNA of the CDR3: TGTGCCAGCAGTCCTCCGGGGGATTGGGAGACCCAGTACTTC. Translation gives CASSPPGDWETQYF.